A single sample is the source of the 21 T cell receptor beta chains below, sequenced in a study of identical twins. TCRdb re-called the 5' RACE reads through MiXCR, storing one row per CDR3 protein. The sample shows 300,000 to 400,000 distinct CDR3 sequences, over 9% of them seen only once. This same sample was also taken into another study, of yellow fever vaccine responses in identical twins.

Sequenced material: CD8+ T cells sorted from blood. The receptors were gathered from a woman in her late teens or twenties in good health.

This clonotype came up many times. The chain recombines TRBV7-9 with TRBJ1-6, with D possibly matching TRBD1 (5 bases). Germline V CDR1 and CDR2: SEHNR, FQNEAQ (reference sequence). Trimming shortened V by 0 bases and J by 12 bases, and 9 bases separated the two germline ends. The CDR3 consists of 13 residues. The CDR3 DNA reads as TGTGCCAGCAGCTTAGCGCTCGACAGACCCCTCCACTTT. Translating it yields CASSLALDRPLHF.

The gene calls are TRBV29-1 and TRBJ2-3; 12 nucleotides align to TRBD2. Germline V CDR1 and CDR2: SQVTM, ANQGSEA. J lost 3 bases, V lost 4 bases, and 5 bases had no gene match. This CDR3 has 15 amino acids. CDR3 nucleotide sequence: TGCAGCGTTGCCCTAGCGGGAGGGCCAACAGATACGCAGTATTTT. This gives the protein CSVALAGGPTDTQYF.

The table lists this clonotype with many counts. The chain carries TRBV24-1 and TRBJ1-1; TRBD1 might be the D (5 bases). V gave up 3 bases and J gave up 9 bases, with 10 bases separating them. Germline values: CDR1 KGHDR, CDR2 SFDVKD. The CDR3 extends over 12 amino acids. CDR3 sequence: CATSDVDSKAFF. The CDR3, as DNA: TGTGCCACCAGTGATGTTGACAGTAAAGCTTTCTTT.

This clonotype was seen repeatedly, ten times or more. This chain links TRBV5-1 with TRBJ1-5; tentatively, D is TRBD1 (5 bases). With 4 bases removed from V and 2 bases from J, the gap between germline ends came to 13 bases. The CDR3 runs to 15 residues. Germline V gene lookup returns CDR1 SGHRS and CDR2 YFSETQ. For the CDR3, the DNA is TGCGCCAGCAGCAAAACGGGACTCGGCAATCAGCCCCAGCATTTT. It codes for CASSKTGLGNQPQHF. Full variable domain (rest looked up from reference TRBV5-1 and TRBJ1-5): KAGVTQTPRYLIKTRGQQVTLSCSPISGHRSVSWYQQTPGQGLQFLFEYFSETQRNKGNFPGRFSGRQFSNSRSEMNVSTLELGDSALYLCASSKTGLGNQPQHFGDGTRLSIL.

The chain is built from TRBV28 and TRBJ1-1; D unresolved. Trimming took off 3 bases at V and 3 bases at J, with 8 bases between the two ends. The CDR3 is 13 residues long. Per the germline V gene, CDR1 is MDHEN and CDR2 is SYDVKM. This CDR3 is CASSFGGHTEAFF. CDR3 sequence (DNA): TGTGCCAGCAGTTTCGGCGGGCACACTGAAGCTTTCTTT.

The V gene is TRBV19, the J gene TRBJ2-1, with D perhaps matching TRBD2 (5 bases). The V and J ends lost 3 bases and 2 bases respectively, with 8 bases between them. CDR1 and CDR2 from the germline V gene are LNHDA and SQIVND (reference sequence). This CDR3 spans 14 amino acids. CDR3 DNA: TGTGCCAGTAGTATGGGTAGCGCCTACAATGAGCAGTTCTTC. Amino acids: CASSMGSAYNEQFF.

The sample holds a few counts of this clonotype. This chain links TRBV4-2 with TRBJ2-3; 10 positions match TRBD2. The CDR3 contains 17 residues. Germline V gene lookup returns CDR1 LGHNA and CDR2 YNFKEQ. V was clipped by 4 bases and J by 5 bases; unmatched bases: 12. The DNA of the CDR3 is TGTGCCAGCAGCCCCCGGACTAGCGGATTATCCATAGATACGCAGTATTTT. This translates into CASSPRTSGLSIDTQYF.

This chain uses TRBV7-9 with TRBJ2-1; possible D gene TRBD2, 7 bases. Germline CDR1 reads SEHNR; CDR2 reads FQNEAQ (reference sequence). The V end lost 5 bases, the J end lost 0 bases, and 14 bases lay between the germline ends. The CDR3 consists of 16 residues. Here the CDR3 reads CASSNRGASSYNEQFF. The DNA of the CDR3 is TGTGCCAGCAGCAATCGGGGGGCAAGCTCCTACAATGAGCAGTTCTTC.

This clonotype occurred many times. V gene TRBV29-1 combines with J gene TRBJ2-1; no reliable D call. The length of the CDR3 is 11 residues. Germline CDR1 reads SQVTM; CDR2 reads ANQGSEA. V was cut by 4 bases and J by 5 bases, with 6 bases left in between. The CDR3 nucleotides read TGCAGCGTTGTACGGGACAATGAGCAGTTCTTC. Its protein is CSVVRDNEQFF.

This clonotype has only a few counts. The chain links TRBV5-5 to TRBJ2-5, with D unresolved. CDR3 size: 14 residues. The V and J ends lost 0 bases and 5 bases respectively, with 11 bases between them. Germline values: CDR1 SGHKS, CDR2 YYEKEE (reference sequence). DNA for the CDR3: TGTGCCAGCAGCTTGGTCCTCGCCCGGGAGACCCAGTACTTC. Translation gives CASSLVLARETQYF.

Ten or more counts support this clonotype. The rearrangement uses TRBV7-6 and TRBJ2-2; 7 bases align to TRBD2. Germline CDR1 and CDR2: SGHVS and FNYEAQ. This CDR3 comprises 20 residues. V was clipped by 3 bases and J by 0 bases; unmatched bases: 16. The CDR3 region is CASSFVAGALLTANTGELFF. CDR3 DNA: TGTGCCAGCAGCTTTGTTGCGGGAGCGCTACTTACCGCGAACACCGGGGAGCTGTTTTTT.

V and J are TRBV20-1 and TRBJ1-3; D call uncertain. The CDR3 extends over 15 amino acids. Germline CDR1 reads DFQATT; CDR2 reads SNEGSKA (reference sequence). V gave up 7 bases and J gave up 1 base, with 17 bases separating them. CDR3 in DNA: TGCAGTGTCAAGAGGGTCCAAGCATCTGGAAACACCATATATTTT. The encoded protein is CSVKRVQASGNTIYF.

In its sample, this clonotype was seen many times. The gene calls are TRBV10-3 and TRBJ1-2, with TRBD1 identical over 8 bases. Germline V gene data show CDR1 as ENHRY and CDR2 as SYGVKD. The length of the CDR3 is 15 residues. Trimming at V came to 3 bases and at J to 7 bases, leaving 10 bases not matched to a gene. CDR3 region: CAISDEDREGFGYTF. The DNA of the CDR3 is TGTGCCATCAGTGATGAGGACAGGGAGGGTTTTGGCTACACCTTC.

In its sample, this clonotype was seen a few times. The chain carries TRBV13 and TRBJ2-3; 7 nucleotides line up with TRBD2. V shed 8 bases, J shed 0 bases, and the junction held 8 bases outside the gene matches. The CDR3 has 15 amino acids. The germline CDR1 and CDR2 sequences are PRHDT and FYEKMQ (reference sequence). In DNA form, the CDR3 reads TGTGCCAGCCTTCCGGGGGGAACTAGCACAGATACGCAGTATTTT. Residues: CASLPGGTSTDTQYF.

This clonotype occurred a few times. The chain has TRBV7-9 and TRBJ1-6; D is perhaps TRBD1 (5 bases). Germline values: CDR1 SEHNR, CDR2 FQNEAQ (reference sequence). The CDR3 loop spans 14 amino acids. Trimming left V 5 bases short and J 12 bases short, with 17 bases between. The CDR3, as DNA: TGTGCCAGCAGCCCGGAGGGCGGACATCAACCCCTCCACTTT. It yields the protein CASSPEGGHQPLHF.

This clonotype was counted many times. The chain employs TRBV7-2 and TRBJ2-3; 11 positions agree with TRBD2. Germline V CDR1 and CDR2: SGHTA, FQGNSA. The CDR3 covers 15 residues. The V segment lost 5 bases and the J segment 5 bases; nucleotides outside the gene matches: 6. The CDR3 spells CASSPPSGRLDTQYF. The CDR3 bases are TGTGCCAGCAGCCCCCCTAGCGGGAGGCTAGATACGCAGTATTTT.

This clonotype was recorded many times. The chain uses TRBV28 and TRBJ2-7, with D possibly matching TRBD1 (6 bases). V was clipped by 5 bases and J by 4 bases, with 27 bases between them. Germline CDR1 is MDHEN and CDR2 is SYDVKM. The CDR3 totals 18 residues. CDR3 region: CASSVTGYRALPGYEQYF. In nucleotides, the CDR3 is TGTGCCAGCAGTGTTACAGGGTATCGAGCTTTACCGGGATACGAGCAGTACTTC.

The CDR3: CATSDNGGGATRYNEQFF. CDR3 nucleotides: TGTGCCACCAGTGATAACGGAGGGGGGGCAACGAGGTACAATGAGCAGTTCTTC. The chain uses TRBV24-1 and TRBJ2-1, with D tentatively TRBD2 (7 bases). V lost 3 bases, J lost 4 bases, and 21 bases lay in between. The CDR3 has 18 residues. Germline CDR1 is KGHDR and CDR2 is SFDVKD.

V and J are TRBV6-2 or TRBV6-3 and TRBJ1-2; D possibly corresponds to TRBD1 (6 bases). This CDR3 spans 14 amino acids. The germline gives CDR1 MNHEY, CDR2 SVGEGT. Between the trimmed V and J ends, which lost 6 bases and 3 bases, there was a span of 14 bases. DNA of the CDR3: TGTGCCAGCAGCAGTACAGGGTCAGACTATGGCTACACCTTC. It translates to CASSSTGSDYGYTF.

J is TRBJ2-3 and V is TRBV18, with 12 bases aligning to TRBD2. CDR1 and CDR2 from the germline V gene are KGHSH and LQKENI. The junction had 4 bases not matched to a gene; V was cut back by 3 bases and J by 6 bases. CDR3 length equals 15 residues. The CDR3 is CASSPLAGGRDTQYF. In nucleotides, the CDR3 is TGTGCCAGCTCACCCCTAGCGGGGGGGCGGGATACGCAGTATTTT.

The chain combines TRBV9 with TRBJ2-7; maybe TRBD2 (6 bases). Germline V lookup: CDR1 SGDLS, CDR2 YYNGEE. The CDR3 contains 14 residues. Trimming shortened V by 0 bases and J by 4 bases, and 11 bases separated the two germline ends. CDR3 sequence (DNA): TGTGCCAGCAGCGTAGCGGTTAGCGGATACGAGCAGTACTTC. It is translated as CASSVAVSGYEQYF. The whole variable domain, remainder taken from reference TRBV9 and TRBJ2-7, is DSGVTQTPKHLITATGQRVTLRCSPRSGDLSVYWYQQSLDQGLQFLIQYYNGEERAKGNILERFSAQQFPDLHSELNLSSLELGDSALYFCASSVAVSGYEQYFGPGTRLTVT.